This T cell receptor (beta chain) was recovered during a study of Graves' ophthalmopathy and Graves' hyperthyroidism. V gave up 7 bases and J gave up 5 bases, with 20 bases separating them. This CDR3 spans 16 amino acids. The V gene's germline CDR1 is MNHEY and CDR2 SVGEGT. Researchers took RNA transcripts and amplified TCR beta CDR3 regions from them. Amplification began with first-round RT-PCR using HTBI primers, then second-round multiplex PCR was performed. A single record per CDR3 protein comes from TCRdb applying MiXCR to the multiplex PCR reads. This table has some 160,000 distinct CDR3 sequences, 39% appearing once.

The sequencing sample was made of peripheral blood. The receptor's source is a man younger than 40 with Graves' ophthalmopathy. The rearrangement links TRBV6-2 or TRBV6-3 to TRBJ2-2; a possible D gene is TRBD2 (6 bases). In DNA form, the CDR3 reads TGTGCCAGCACCTCCGGCGGGACTCCGTATACCGGGGAGCTGTTTTTT. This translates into CASTSGGTPYTGELFF.